This TCR beta chain emerged from a study of T cell repertoires in cytomegalovirus infection. Background on the study: Recently identified HLA-C-restricted CMV epitopes and well-studied HLA-B-restricted CMV epitopes were used by the study. In public TCR beta signatures, there were indications of both CMV infection and matching HLA type.

Comments on this clonotype: Antigen: not known.

Study-level points and caveats: Cumulative public TCR beta family frequency identified carriers of CMV plus the relevant HLA. It was HLA-C-restricted CMV-specific TCR beta clonotypes that dominated the response ex vivo.

TCRdb re-derived calls from the reads in MiXCR, one entry per CDR3 protein. Here the sample spans about 470,000 distinct CDR3 sequences, approximately 40% being singletons. This CDR3 comprises 16 residues. Per germline, CDR1 SGDLS and CDR2 YYNGEE. V shed 0 bases and J shed 7 bases, with 16 bases lying between them. This TCR came from a human donor in good health (CMV status not recorded). Some clones in this sample may be carry-over from other donors' samples. The chain carries TRBV9 and TRBJ2-2; unclear D gene. This specimen was cultured PBMCs, taken from culture after CMV antigen stimulation. CDR3 region: CASSVDPVVFGGELFF. The CDR3 DNA sequence: TGTGCCAGCAGCGTAGATCCAGTGGTCTTCGGCGGGGAGCTGTTTTTT.